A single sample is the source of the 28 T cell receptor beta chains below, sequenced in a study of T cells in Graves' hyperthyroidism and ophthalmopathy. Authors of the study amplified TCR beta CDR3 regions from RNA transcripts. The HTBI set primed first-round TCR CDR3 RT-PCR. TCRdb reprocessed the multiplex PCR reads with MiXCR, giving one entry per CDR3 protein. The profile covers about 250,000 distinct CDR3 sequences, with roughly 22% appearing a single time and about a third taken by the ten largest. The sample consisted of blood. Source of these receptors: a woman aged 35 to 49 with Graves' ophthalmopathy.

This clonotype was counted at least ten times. The CDR3 nucleotides are TGTGCCAGCAGTTTATCGATACCGGCCACTGAAGCTTTCTTT. It translates to CASSLSIPATEAFF. The chain carries TRBV27 and TRBJ1-1; D call uncertain. V dropped 0 bases and J dropped 4 bases, with 9 bases sitting between them. The CDR3 consists of 14 residues. The germline V gene encodes CDR1 MNHEY and CDR2 SMNVEV (reference sequence).

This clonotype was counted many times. The CDR3 spells CASVGQGDYEQYF. CDR3 nucleotides: TGTGCCAGCGTGGGACAGGGGGACTACGAGCAGTACTTC. The chain links TRBV2 to TRBJ2-7, with 11 positions matching TRBD1. Trimming cost V 8 bases and J 3 bases; bases outside gene matches: 3. The length of the CDR3 is 13 residues. Germline V lookup: CDR1 SNHLY, CDR2 FYNNEI.

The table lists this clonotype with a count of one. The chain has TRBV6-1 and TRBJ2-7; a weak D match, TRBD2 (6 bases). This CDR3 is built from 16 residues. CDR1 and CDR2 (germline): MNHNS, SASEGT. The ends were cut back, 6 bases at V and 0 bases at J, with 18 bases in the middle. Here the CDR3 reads CASSQTGSGSSYEQYF. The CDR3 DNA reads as TGTGCCAGCAGCCAGACGGGTAGCGGCAGCTCCTACGAGCAGTACTTC.

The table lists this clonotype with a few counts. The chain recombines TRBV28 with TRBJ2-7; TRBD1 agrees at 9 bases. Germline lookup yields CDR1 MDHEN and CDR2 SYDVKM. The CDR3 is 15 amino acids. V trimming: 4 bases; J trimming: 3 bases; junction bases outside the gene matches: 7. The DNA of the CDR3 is TGTGCCAGCAGTTCCCCGGGACAGGGCTTCTACGAGCAGTACTTC. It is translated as CASSSPGQGFYEQYF.

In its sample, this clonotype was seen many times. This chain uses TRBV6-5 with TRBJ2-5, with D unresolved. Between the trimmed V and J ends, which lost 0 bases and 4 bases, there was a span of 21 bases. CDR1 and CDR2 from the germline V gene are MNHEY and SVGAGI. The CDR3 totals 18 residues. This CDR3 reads CASSYSIGYSRRAETQYF. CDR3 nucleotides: TGTGCCAGCAGTTACTCGATTGGGTATAGCAGGAGAGCAGAGACCCAGTACTTC.

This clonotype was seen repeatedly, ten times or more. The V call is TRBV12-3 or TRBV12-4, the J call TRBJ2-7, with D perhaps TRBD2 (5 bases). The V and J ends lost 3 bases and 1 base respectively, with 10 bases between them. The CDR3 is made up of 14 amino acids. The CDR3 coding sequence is TGTGCCAGCAGTTTGGTCGGACTGTCCTACGAGCAGTACTTC. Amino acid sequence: CASSLVGLSYEQYF.

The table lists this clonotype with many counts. Written as DNA, the CDR3 is TGTGCCACCGAGCGGACCGGGGAGCTGTTTTTT. It encodes CATERTGELFF. This sequence joins TRBV10-3 and TRBJ2-2; D possibly corresponds to TRBD2 (5 bases). CDR3 length: 11 amino acids. Germline V gives CDR1 ENHRY, CDR2 SYGVKD. Trimming shortened V by 10 bases and J by 5 bases, and 8 bases separated the two germline ends.

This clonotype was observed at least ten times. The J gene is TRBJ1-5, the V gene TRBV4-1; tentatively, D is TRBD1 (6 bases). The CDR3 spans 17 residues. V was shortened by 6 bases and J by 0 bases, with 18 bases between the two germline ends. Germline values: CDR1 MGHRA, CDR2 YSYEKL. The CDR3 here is CASSQTGFVYSNQPQHF. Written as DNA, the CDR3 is TGCGCCAGCAGTCAGACAGGTTTTGTGTATAGCAATCAGCCCCAGCATTTT.

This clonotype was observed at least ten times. The CDR3 bases are TGTGCCAGCAGCCAAATACGTCAATCCGAGCAGTACTTC. It specifies CASSQIRQSEQYF. The genes are TRBV4-2 and TRBJ2-7, with D unclear. Germline V gene data show CDR1 as LGHNA and CDR2 as YNFKEQ. The CDR3 length is 13 residues. V was trimmed by 2 bases and J by 6 bases, leaving 11 bases between them.

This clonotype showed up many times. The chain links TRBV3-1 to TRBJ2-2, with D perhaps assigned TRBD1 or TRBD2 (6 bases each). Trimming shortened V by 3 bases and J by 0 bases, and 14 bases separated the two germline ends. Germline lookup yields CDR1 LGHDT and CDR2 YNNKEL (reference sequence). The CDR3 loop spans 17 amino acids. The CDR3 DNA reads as TGTGCCAGCAGCCACCGGGGGCGGAAAACGAACACCGGGGAGCTGTTTTTT. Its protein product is CASSHRGRKTNTGELFF.

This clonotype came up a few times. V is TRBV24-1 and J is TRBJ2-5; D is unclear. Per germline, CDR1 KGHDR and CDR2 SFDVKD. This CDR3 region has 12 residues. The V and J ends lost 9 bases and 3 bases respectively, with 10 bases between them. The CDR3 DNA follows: TGTGCCACCCTGGACCCTAAAGAGACCCAGTACTTC. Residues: CATLDPKETQYF.

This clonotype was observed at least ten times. The CDR3 sequence is CASSPGTATYEQYF. In DNA form, the CDR3 reads TGTGCCAGCTCGCCGGGGACGGCCACCTACGAGCAGTACTTC. The V call is TRBV18, the J call TRBJ2-7, with D perhaps matching TRBD1 or TRBD2 (5 bases each). The CDR3 loop spans 14 amino acids. Germline lookup yields CDR1 KGHSH and CDR2 LQKENI. The ends were cut back, 6 bases at V and 2 bases at J, with 14 bases in the middle.

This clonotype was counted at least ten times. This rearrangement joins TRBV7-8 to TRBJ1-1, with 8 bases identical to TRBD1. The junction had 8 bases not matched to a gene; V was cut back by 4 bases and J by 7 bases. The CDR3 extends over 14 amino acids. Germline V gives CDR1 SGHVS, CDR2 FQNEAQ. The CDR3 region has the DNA TGTGCCAGCAGCTCGATGGACAGGGATAATGAAGCTTTCTTT. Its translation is CASSSMDRDNEAFF.

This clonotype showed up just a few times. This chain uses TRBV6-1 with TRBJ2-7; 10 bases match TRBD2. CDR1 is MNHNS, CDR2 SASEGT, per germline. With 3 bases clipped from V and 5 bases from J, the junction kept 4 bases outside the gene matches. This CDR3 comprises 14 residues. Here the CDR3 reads CASSESGRVHEQYF. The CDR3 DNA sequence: TGTGCCAGCAGTGAGAGCGGGAGGGTCCACGAGCAGTACTTC.

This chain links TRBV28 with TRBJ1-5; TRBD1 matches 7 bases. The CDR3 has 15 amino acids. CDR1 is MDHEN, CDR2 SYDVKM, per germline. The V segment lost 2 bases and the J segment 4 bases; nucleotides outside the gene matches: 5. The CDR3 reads CASSLPQGGNQPQHF. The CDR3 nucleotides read TGTGCCAGCAGTTTACCCCAGGGGGGGAATCAGCCCCAGCATTTT.

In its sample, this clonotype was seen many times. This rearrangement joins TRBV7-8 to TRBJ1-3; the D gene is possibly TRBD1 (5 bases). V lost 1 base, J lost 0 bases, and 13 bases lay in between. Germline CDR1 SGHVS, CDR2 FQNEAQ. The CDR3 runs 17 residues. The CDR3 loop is CASSLGGVGSSGNTIYF. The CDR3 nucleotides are TGTGCCAGCAGCTTAGGAGGGGTAGGATCCTCTGGAAACACCATATATTTT.

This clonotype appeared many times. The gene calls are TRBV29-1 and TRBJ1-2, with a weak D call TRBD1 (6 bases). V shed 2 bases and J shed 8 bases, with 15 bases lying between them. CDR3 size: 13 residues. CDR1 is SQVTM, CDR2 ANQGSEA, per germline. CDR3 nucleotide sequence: TGCAGCGTTGAACTACAGGGTCTACGCGGCTACACCTTC. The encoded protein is CSVELQGLRGYTF.

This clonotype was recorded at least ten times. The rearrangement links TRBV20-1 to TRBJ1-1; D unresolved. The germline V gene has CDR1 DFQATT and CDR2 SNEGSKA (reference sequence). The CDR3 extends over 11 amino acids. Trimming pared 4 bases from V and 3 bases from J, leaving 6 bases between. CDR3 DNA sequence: TGCAGTGCTACCGAAGACACTGAAGCTTTCTTT. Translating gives CSATEDTEAFF.

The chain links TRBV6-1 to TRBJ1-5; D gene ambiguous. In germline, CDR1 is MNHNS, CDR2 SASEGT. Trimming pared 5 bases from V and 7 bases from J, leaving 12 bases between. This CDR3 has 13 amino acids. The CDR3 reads CASSIGASQPQHF. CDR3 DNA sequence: TGTGCCAGCAGTATAGGAGCCAGCCAGCCCCAGCATTTT.

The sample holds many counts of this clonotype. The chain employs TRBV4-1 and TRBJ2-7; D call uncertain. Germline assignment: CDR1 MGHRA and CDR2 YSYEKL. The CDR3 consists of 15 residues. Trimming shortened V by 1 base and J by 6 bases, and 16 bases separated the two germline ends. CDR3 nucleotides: TGCGCCAGCAGCCAAGTCGGAAGGTACTTGCGCGAGCAGTACTTC. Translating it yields CASSQVGRYLREQYF.

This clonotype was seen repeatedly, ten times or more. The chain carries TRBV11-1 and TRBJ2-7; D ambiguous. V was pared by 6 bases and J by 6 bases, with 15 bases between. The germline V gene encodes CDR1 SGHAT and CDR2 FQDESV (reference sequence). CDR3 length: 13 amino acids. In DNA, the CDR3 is TGTGCCAGCAGTTTCCCTGGCGGCGGCGAGCAGTACTTC. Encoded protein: CASSFPGGGEQYF.

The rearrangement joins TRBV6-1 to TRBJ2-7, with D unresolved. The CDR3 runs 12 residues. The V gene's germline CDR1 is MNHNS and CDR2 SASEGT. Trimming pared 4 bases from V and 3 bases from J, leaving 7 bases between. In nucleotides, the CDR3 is TGTGCCAGCAGTGTGGTACGCTACGAGCAGTACTTC. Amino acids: CASSVVRYEQYF.

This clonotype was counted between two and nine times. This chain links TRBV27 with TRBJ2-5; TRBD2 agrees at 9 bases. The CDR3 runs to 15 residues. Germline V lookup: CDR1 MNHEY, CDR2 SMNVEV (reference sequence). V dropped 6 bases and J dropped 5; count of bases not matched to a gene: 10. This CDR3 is CASSLGGRAWETQYF. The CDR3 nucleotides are TGTGCCAGCAGCTTAGGCGGGAGGGCCTGGGAGACCCAGTACTTC.

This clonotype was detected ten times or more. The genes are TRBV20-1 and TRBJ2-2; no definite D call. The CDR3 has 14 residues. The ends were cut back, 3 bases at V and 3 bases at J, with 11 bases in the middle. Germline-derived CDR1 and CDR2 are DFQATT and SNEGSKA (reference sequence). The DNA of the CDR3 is TGCAGTGCTAGTGACGGTTTTGACACCGGGGAGCTGTTTTTT. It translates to CSASDGFDTGELFF.

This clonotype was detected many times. CDR3 bases: TGTGCCAGCTCATGGACAGGGGCCCCCTCCGAGCAGTACTTC. Residues: CASSWTGAPSEQYF. This sequence joins TRBV18 and TRBJ2-7, with 9 bases fitting TRBD1. After removal of 5 bases from V and 6 bases from J, the junction contained 8 bases not matched to a gene. The CDR3 totals 14 residues. Germline V gives CDR1 KGHSH, CDR2 LQKENI.

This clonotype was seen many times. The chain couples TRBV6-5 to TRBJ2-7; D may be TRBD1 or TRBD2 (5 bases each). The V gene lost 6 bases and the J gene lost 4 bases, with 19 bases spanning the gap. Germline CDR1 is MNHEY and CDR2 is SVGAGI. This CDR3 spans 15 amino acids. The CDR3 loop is CASRTGTGVYYEQYF. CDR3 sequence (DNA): TGTGCCAGCAGAACCGGGACCGGGGTGTATTACGAGCAGTACTTC.

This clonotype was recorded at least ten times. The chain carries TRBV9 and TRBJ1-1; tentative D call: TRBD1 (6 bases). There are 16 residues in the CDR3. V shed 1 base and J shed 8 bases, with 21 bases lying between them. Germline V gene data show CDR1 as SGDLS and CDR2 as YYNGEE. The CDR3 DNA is TGTGCCAGCAGCGTATCCCCCCGCGGGACACAGTCGGAAGCTTTCTTT. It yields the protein CASSVSPRGTQSEAFF.

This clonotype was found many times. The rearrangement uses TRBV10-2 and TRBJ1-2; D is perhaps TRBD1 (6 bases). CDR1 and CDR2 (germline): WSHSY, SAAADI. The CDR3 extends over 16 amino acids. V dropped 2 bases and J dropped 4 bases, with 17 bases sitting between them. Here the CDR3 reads CASSETGARSTYGYTF. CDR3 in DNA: TGCGCCAGCAGTGAGACGGGGGCGCGCTCTACCTATGGCTACACCTTC.